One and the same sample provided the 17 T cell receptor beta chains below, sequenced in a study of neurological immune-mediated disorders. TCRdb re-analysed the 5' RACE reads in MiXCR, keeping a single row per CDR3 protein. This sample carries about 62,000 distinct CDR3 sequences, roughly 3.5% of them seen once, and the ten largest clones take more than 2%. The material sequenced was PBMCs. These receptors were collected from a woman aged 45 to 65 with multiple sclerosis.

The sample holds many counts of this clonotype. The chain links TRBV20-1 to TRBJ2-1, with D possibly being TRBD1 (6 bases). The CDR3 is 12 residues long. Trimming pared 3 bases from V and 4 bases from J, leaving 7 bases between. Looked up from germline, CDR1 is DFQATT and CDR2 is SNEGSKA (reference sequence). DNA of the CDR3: TGCAGTGCTAGTGGACAGTACAATGAGCAGTTCTTC. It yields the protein CSASGQYNEQFF.

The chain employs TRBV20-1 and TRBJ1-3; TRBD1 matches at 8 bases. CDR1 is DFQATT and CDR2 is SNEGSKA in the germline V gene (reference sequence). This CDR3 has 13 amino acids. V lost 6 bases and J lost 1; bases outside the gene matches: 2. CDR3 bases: TGCAGTGCCCAGGGGGCGTCTGGAAACACCATATATTTT. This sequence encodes CSAQGASGNTIYF.

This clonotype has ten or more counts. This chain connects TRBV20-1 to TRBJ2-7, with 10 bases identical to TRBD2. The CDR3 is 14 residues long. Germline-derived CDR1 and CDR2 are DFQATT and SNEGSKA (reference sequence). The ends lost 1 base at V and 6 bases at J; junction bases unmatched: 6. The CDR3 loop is CSARGGLAGGEQYF. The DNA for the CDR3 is TGCAGTGCTAGAGGTGGGTTAGCGGGAGGCGAGCAGTACTTC.

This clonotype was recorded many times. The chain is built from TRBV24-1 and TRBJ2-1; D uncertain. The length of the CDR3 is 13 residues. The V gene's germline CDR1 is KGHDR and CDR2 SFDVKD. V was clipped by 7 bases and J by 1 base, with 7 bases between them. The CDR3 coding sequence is TGTGCCACCAGAGCTGCTTCCTACAATGAGCAGTTCTTC. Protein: CATRAASYNEQFF.

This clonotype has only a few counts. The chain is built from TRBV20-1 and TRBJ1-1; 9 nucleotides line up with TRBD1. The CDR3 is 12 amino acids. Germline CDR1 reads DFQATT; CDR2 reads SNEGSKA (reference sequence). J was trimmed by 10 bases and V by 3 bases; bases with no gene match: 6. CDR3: CSASTGGRGAFF. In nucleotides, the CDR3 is TGCAGTGCTAGCACAGGGGGCCGGGGAGCTTTCTTT.

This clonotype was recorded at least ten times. The DNA of the CDR3 is TGCGCCAGCAGCTTGGCCAGCGGAACTGAAGCTTTCTTT. Its protein product is CASSLASGTEAFF. The chain carries TRBV5-1 and TRBJ1-1, with D uncertain. V was pared by 0 bases and J by 5 bases, with 8 bases between. There are 13 residues in the CDR3. Germline lookup yields CDR1 SGHRS and CDR2 YFSETQ.

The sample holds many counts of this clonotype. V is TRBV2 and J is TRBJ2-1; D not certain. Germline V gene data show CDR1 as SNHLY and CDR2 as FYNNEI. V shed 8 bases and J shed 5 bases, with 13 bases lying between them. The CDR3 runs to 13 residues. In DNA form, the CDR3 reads TGTGCCAGCTGGAGTCTCAGAAACAATGAGCAGTTCTTC. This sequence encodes CASWSLRNNEQFF.

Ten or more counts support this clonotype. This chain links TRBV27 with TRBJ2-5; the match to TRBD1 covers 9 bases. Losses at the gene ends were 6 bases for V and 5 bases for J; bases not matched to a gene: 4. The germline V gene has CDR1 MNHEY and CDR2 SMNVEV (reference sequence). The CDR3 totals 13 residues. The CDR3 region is CASSHRGQETQYF. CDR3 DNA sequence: TGTGCCAGCAGCCACAGGGGGCAGGAGACCCAGTACTTC.

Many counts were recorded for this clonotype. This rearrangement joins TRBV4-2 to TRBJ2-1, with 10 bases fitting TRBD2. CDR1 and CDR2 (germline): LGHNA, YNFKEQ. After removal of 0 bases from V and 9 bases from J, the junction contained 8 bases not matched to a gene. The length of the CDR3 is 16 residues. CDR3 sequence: CASSQDESGRAFEQFF. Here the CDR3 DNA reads TGTGCCAGCAGCCAAGATGAGAGCGGGAGGGCCTTTGAGCAGTTCTTC.

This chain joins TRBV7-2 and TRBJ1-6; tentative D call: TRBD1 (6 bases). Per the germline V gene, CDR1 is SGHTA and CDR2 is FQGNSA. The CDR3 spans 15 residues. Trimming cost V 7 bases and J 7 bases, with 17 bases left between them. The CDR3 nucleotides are TGTGCCAGCAACACCCCTGGGGGGGGCAATTCACCCCTCCACTTT. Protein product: CASNTPGGGNSPLHF. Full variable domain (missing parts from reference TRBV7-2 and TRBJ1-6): GAGVSQSPSNKVTEKGKDVELRCDPISGHTALYWYRQSLGQGLEFLIYFQGNSAPDKSGLPSDRFSAERTGGSVSTLTIQRTQQEDSAVYLCASNTPGGGNSPLHFGNGTRLTVT.

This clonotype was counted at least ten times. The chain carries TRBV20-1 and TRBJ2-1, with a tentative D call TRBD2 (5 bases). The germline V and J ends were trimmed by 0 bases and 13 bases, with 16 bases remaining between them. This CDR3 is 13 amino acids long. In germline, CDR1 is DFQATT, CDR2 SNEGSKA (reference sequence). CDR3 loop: CSARDPSGSDQFF. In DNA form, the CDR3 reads TGCAGTGCTAGAGATCCTTCGGGGAGTGATCAGTTCTTC.

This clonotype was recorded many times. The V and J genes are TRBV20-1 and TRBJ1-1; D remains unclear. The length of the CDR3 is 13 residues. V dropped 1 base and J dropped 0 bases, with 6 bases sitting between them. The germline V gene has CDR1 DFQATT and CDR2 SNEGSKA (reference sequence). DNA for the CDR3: TGCAGTGCTAGAGTACGGGTGAACACTGAAGCTTTCTTT. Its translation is CSARVRVNTEAFF.

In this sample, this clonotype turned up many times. This CDR3 is CSAREDITWGDTQYF. The CDR3 nucleotides are TGCAGTGCTAGAGAAGACATTACCTGGGGTGATACGCAGTATTTT. The V and J genes are TRBV20-1 and TRBJ2-3; D is ambiguous. The CDR3 length is 15 residues. Trimming removed 0 bases at V and 6 bases at J, with 16 bases between. Germline CDR1 reads DFQATT; CDR2 reads SNEGSKA (reference sequence).

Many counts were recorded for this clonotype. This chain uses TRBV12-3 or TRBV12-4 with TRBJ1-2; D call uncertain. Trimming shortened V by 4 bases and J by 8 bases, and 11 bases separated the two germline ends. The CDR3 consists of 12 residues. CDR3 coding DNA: TGTGCCAGCAGTTCTACGGCGTGGGGCTACACCTTC. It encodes CASSSTAWGYTF.

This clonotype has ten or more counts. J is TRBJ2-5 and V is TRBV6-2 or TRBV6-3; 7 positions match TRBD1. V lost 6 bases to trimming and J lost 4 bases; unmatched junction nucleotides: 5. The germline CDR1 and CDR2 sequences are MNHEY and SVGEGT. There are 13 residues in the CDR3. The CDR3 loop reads CASRPDRAETQYF. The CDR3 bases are TGTGCCAGCAGGCCCGACAGGGCAGAGACCCAGTACTTC.

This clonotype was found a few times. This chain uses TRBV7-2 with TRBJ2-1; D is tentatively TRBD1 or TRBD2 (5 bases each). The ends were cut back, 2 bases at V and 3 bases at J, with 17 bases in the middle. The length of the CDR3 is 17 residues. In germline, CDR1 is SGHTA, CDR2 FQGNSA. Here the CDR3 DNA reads TGTGCCAGCAGCTTATCACCGGGGCAGGGTGACTACAATGAGCAGTTCTTC. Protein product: CASSLSPGQGDYNEQFF.

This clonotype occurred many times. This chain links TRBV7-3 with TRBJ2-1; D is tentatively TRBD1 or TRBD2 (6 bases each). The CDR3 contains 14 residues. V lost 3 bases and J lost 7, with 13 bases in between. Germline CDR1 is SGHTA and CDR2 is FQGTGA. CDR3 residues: CASSFTPGANEQFF. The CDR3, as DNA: TGTGCCAGCAGCTTCACCCCGGGGGCTAATGAGCAGTTCTTC. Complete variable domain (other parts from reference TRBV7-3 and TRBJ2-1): GAGVSQTPSNKVTEKGKYVELRCDPISGHTALYWYRQSLGQGPEFLIYFQGTGAADDSGLPNDRFFAVRPEGSVSTLKIQRTERGDSAVYLCASSFTPGANEQFFGPGTRLTVL.